Each of the 16 T cell receptor beta chains below was sequenced from the same sample in a study of shared clonotypes between healthy human individuals. Produced via immunoSEQ multiplex PCR; TCRdb's table is partial and in-frame only. The sample consists of 600,000 to 700,000 clones, roughly 73% of them appearing once. Sequenced sample: memory CD4+ T cells sorted from blood. This sample's subset: CD45RA-negative fraction. These receptors were obtained from a woman between 25 and 40 years old in good health.

V is TRBV19 and J is TRBJ2-1; no firm D call. This CDR3 is built from 16 residues. CDR1 is LNHDA, CDR2 SQIVND, per germline (reference sequence). V dropped 5 bases and J dropped 7 bases, with 21 bases sitting between them. The CDR3 DNA sequence: TGTGCCAGTAGTCGGGCTAGATCATCATACCAGAATGAGCAGTTCTTC. It translates to CASSRARSSYQNEQFF.

This chain joins TRBV12-2 and TRBJ2-5; the D call of TRBD1 is as the table states it, not checked on the DNA. TRBV12-2 constitutes a pseudogene. CDR3 length: 14 amino acids. The CDR3 is CASRTGTIQETQYF. The CDR3 bases are TGTGCAAGTCGCACTGGGACAATCCAAGAGACCCAGTACTTC.

This clone was counted only a few times. J is TRBJ1-1 and V is TRBV4-1, with 7 bases fitting TRBD1. The trim removed 1 base at V and 2 bases at J, leaving 10 bases unmatched. Germline V gene sequence: CDR1 MGHRA, CDR2 YSYEKL. The CDR3 covers 17 residues. DNA of the CDR3: TGCGCCAGCAGCCAAGGGGGACAGTGGGGGGCAAACACTGAAGCTTTCTTT. Amino acid sequence: CASSQGGQWGANTEAFF.

This clone was observed a few times. J is TRBJ1-1 and V is TRBV28, with 9 nucleotides matching TRBD1. Germline CDR1 MDHEN, CDR2 SYDVKM. Trimming took 6 bases from V and 11 from J; bases not matched to a gene: 13. The CDR3 covers 14 residues. CDR3 residues: CASRLPGQGSRAFF. The CDR3 DNA reads as TGTGCCAGCAGGCTACCGGGACAGGGCTCTCGGGCTTTCTTT. Complete variable domain (other parts from reference TRBV28 and TRBJ1-1): DVKVTQSSRYLVKRTGEKVFLECVQDMDHENMFWYRQDPGLGLRLIYFSYDVKMKEKGDIPEGYSVSREKKERFSLILESASTNQTSMYLCASRLPGQGSRAFFGQGTRLTVV.

The V call is TRBV5-1, the J call TRBJ2-7, with 7 bases matching TRBD1. The CDR3 consists of 13 residues. Trimming removed 4 bases from V and 6 bases from J; junction bases left unmatched: 7. The germline V gene has CDR1 SGHRS and CDR2 YFSETQ. As DNA, the CDR3 is TGCGCCAGCAGCAGGAATCCAGGGGGCGAGCAGTACTTC. Translated: CASSRNPGGEQYF.

The table lists this clone with a count of one. This chain uses TRBV27 with TRBJ1-3; 7 bases align to TRBD1. The junction had 2 bases not matched to a gene; V was cut back by 3 bases and J by 0 bases. The CDR3 length is 15 residues. CDR1 MNHEY and CDR2 SMNVEV come from the germline V gene (reference sequence). As DNA, the CDR3 is TGTGCCAGCAGTTTCACAGGGGTCTCTGGAAACACCATATATTTT. It codes for CASSFTGVSGNTIYF.

This clone came up once. The V and J genes are TRBV16 and TRBJ2-1; perhaps TRBD2 as D (5 bases). With 0 bases removed from V and 4 bases from J, the gap between germline ends came to 7 bases. The CDR3 loop spans 14 amino acids. Germline CDR1 is KGHSY and CDR2 is FQNENV. DNA for the CDR3: TGTGCCAGCAGCCAATCGTCGGGGTACAATGAGCAGTTCTTC. It translates to CASSQSSGYNEQFF. The full variable domain, in which reference TRBV16 and TRBJ2-1 provide the parts outside the CDR3, is GEEVAQTPKHLVRGEGQKAKLYCAPIKGHSYVFWYQQVLKNEFKFLISFQNENVFDETGMPKERFSAKCLPNSPCSLEIQATKLEDSAVYFCASSQSSGYNEQFFGPGTRLTVL.

This chain connects TRBV6-4 to TRBJ2-5; no clear D gene. The germline CDR1 and CDR2 sequences are MRHNA and SNTAGT. CDR3 length: 15 residues. Between the trimmed V and J ends, which lost 4 bases and 1 base, there was a span of 13 bases. DNA for the CDR3: TGTGCCAGCAGTGTTTTGCGCTCACTCCAAGAGACCCAGTACTTC. This sequence encodes CASSVLRSLQETQYF.

The gene calls are TRBV2 and TRBJ1-5; 9 bases are a match to TRBD1. The CDR3 totals 14 residues. V shed 4 bases and J 5 bases; nucleotides not matched to a gene: 3. Per the germline V gene, CDR1 is SNHLY and CDR2 is FYNNEI. CDR3 region: CASSGTGGHQPQHF. CDR3 nucleotides: TGTGCCAGCAGTGGTACAGGGGGCCATCAGCCCCAGCATTTT.

The chain carries TRBV6-5 and TRBJ1-2, with TRBD1 as a possible D gene (5 bases). V dropped 8 bases and J dropped 8 bases, with 21 bases sitting between them. From germline, CDR1 is MNHEY and CDR2 SVGAGI. CDR3 length: 14 residues. In nucleotides, the CDR3 is TGTGCCAGCCATATGCCGGGACCGGCCTACGGCTACACCTTC. Translated, it gives CASHMPGPAYGYTF.

The rearrangement joins TRBV18 to TRBJ2-1, with TRBD2 identical over 10 bases. Germline V gene data show CDR1 as KGHSH and CDR2 as LQKENI. This CDR3 is built from 16 residues. Trimming cost V 1 base and J 8 bases; bases outside gene matches: 8. Here the CDR3 reads CASSPLSSGSRDEQFF. CDR3 nucleotide sequence: TGTGCCAGCTCACCACTCTCTAGCGGGAGTCGGGATGAGCAGTTCTTC.

This clone has more than one count but fewer than ten. The chain carries TRBV10-2 and TRBJ2-3; TRBD1 matches 11 bases. After removal of 8 bases from V and 4 bases from J, the junction contained 5 bases not matched to a gene. Per the germline V gene, CDR1 is WSHSY and CDR2 is SAAADI. The CDR3 sequence is 14 residues long. The CDR3 loop reads CASARDRGSDTQYF. CDR3 in DNA: TGCGCCAGCGCCCGGGACAGGGGGTCAGATACGCAGTATTTT.

This clone appeared a few times. The CDR3 DNA follows: TGTGCCAGCACACTCCGGGAACAGGGATTTTTGACTAATGAAAAACTGTTTTTT. This codes for CASTLREQGFLTNEKLFF. This chain connects TRBV2 to TRBJ1-4; TRBD1 is a possible D gene (6 bases). Germline assignment: CDR1 SNHLY and CDR2 FYNNEI. The V end was cut by 7 bases, the J end by 2 bases, with 23 bases between. The CDR3 contains 18 residues.

This chain links TRBV5-6 with TRBJ2-3; D ambiguous. The CDR3 is made up of 14 amino acids. From germline, CDR1 is SGHDT and CDR2 YYEEEE. V was trimmed by 0 bases and J by 2 bases, leaving 7 bases between them. The CDR3, as DNA: TGTGCCAGCAGCTTGGTGAGGACCACAGATACGCAGTATTTT. It translates to CASSLVRTTDTQYF. Full variable domain (outside the CDR3, taken from reference TRBV5-6 and TRBJ2-3): DAGVTQSPTHLIKTRGQQVTLRCSPKSGHDTVSWYQQALGQGPQFIFQYYEEEERQRGNFPDRFSGHQFPNYSSELNVNALLLGDSALYLCASSLVRTTDTQYFGPGTRLTVL.

The genes are TRBV7-9 and TRBJ2-3; a weak D match, TRBD2 (6 bases). Looked up from germline, CDR1 is SEHNR and CDR2 is FQNEAQ (reference sequence). V dropped 8 bases and J dropped 2 bases, with 14 bases sitting between them. The length of the CDR3 is 14 residues. The CDR3 protein is CASALRDFTDTQYF. CDR3 sequence (DNA): TGTGCCAGCGCGCTCCGGGACTTCACAGATACGCAGTATTTT.

J is TRBJ2-4 and V is TRBV11-2; TRBD2 aligns across 7 bases. Germline loops: CDR1 SGHAT, CDR2 FQNNGV. Germline trimming cut 6 bases from V and 9 bases from J; bases unmatched to any gene: 14. This CDR3 is 15 amino acids long. The DNA of the CDR3 is TGTGCCAGCAGACGCCCCGGCCGGGGAGGGAGCATTCAGTACTTC. It codes for CASRRPGRGGSIQYF.